This is a list of T cell receptor beta chains from one sample in a study of shared clonotypes between healthy human individuals. Generated by immunoSEQ multiplex PCR, the TCRdb table keeps only in-frame clones and is missing some. The sample contains fewer than 150,000 clones, 55% to 80% of which appear only once. The source material was memory CD8+ T cells sorted from blood. These receptors originate from a woman aged 25 to 39 in good health. Each CDR3 is given with its conserved first and last residue. The D gene is left open where the match is weak. Size is omitted from some rows. Given values are once, few, many or a class for expanded clones.

clone_size: NA
j_call: TRBJ1-5
d_call: NA
v_call: TRBV7-9
cdr3_nt: TGTGCCAGCAGCCCCTCGACAGGCTCAGTGGCGCCCCAGCATTTT
cdr3_aa: CASSPSTGSVAPQHF

clone_size: NA
j_call: TRBJ2-4
d_call: TRBD1
v_call: TRBV2
cdr3_nt: TGTGCCAGCAGGTCGACAGGGGGAAGAAACATTCAGTACTTC
cdr3_aa: CASRSTGGRNIQYF

clone_size: NA
j_call: TRBJ2-1
d_call: TRBD1
v_call: TRBV7-9
cdr3_nt: TGTGCCAGCAGCCCAAGGACAGGGTTGAATGAGCAGTTCTTC
cdr3_aa: CASSPRTGLNEQFF

clone_size: once
j_call: TRBJ1-5
d_call: NA
v_call: TRBV19
cdr3_nt: TGTGCCAGTAGTCTGACCTTGGACTGGATCAATCAGCCCCAGCATTTT
cdr3_aa: CASSLTLDWINQPQHF

clone_size: NA
j_call: TRBJ2-7
d_call: NA
v_call: TRBV5-1
cdr3_nt: TGCGCCAGCAGCTTGGCCCCTTCCTACGAGCAGTACTTC
cdr3_aa: CASSLAPSYEQYF

clone_size: NA
j_call: TRBJ2-7
d_call: NA
v_call: TRBV7-9
cdr3_nt: TGTGCCAGCAGCTCAAATACCGGGACCACATACGAGCAGTACTTC
cdr3_aa: CASSSNTGTTYEQYF

clone_size: NA
j_call: TRBJ1-3
d_call: NA
v_call: TRBV25-1
cdr3_nt: TGTGCCAGCAGTGAATGGGGGAGCTCTGGAAACACCATATATTTT
cdr3_aa: CASSEWGSSGNTIYF

clone_size: few
j_call: TRBJ2-5
d_call: TRBD2
v_call: TRBV11-3
cdr3_nt: TGTGCCAGCAGTACCGGGACTAGAAGCCAAGAGACCCAGTACTTC
cdr3_aa: CASSTGTRSQETQYF

clone_size: NA
j_call: TRBJ1-2
d_call: NA
v_call: TRBV15
cdr3_nt: TGTGCCACCAGCAGAGATCGAACCCGGACCCTTGGCTACACCTTC
cdr3_aa: CATSRDRTRTLGYTF

clone_size: many
j_call: TRBJ2-4
d_call: NA
v_call: TRBV25-1
cdr3_nt: TGTGCCAGCAGTGATAAGGGGACCCTAGCCAAAAACATTCAGTACTTC
cdr3_aa: CASSDKGTLAKNIQYF

clone_size: NA
j_call: TRBJ2-1
d_call: NA
v_call: TRBV11-3
cdr3_nt: TGTGCCAGCAGCACGGGACTCGCATACAATGAGCAGTTCTTC
cdr3_aa: CASSTGLAYNEQFF

clone_size: few
j_call: TRBJ1-5
d_call: NA
v_call: TRBV19
cdr3_nt: TGTGCCAGTAGTATGGGTCCGATTAGCAATCAGCCCCAGCATTTT
cdr3_aa: CASSMGPISNQPQHF

clone_size: NA
j_call: TRBJ1-2
d_call: NA
v_call: TRBV19
cdr3_nt: TGTGCCAGTAGGTACCAGGGTGGCTACACCTTC
cdr3_aa: CASRYQGGYTF

clone_size: NA
j_call: TRBJ2-7
d_call: NA
v_call: TRBV11-2
cdr3_nt: TGTGCCAGCAGCTTAGTGGGGAGCGCCGAGTACTTC
cdr3_aa: CASSLVGSAEYF

clone_size: once
j_call: TRBJ1-2
d_call: TRBD1
v_call: TRBV2
cdr3_nt: TGTGCCAGCAGTGAGACAGGGTCTCGCTATGGCTACACCTTC
cdr3_aa: CASSETGSRYGYTF

clone_size: NA
j_call: TRBJ2-1
d_call: TRBD2
v_call: TRBV2
cdr3_nt: TGTGCCAGCAAACGACTAGCGGGAGTCAATGAGCAGTTCTTC
cdr3_aa: CASKRLAGVNEQFF

clone_size: NA
j_call: TRBJ2-7
d_call: TRBD2
v_call: TRBV2
cdr3_nt: TGTGCCAGCACCACGACTAGCTCCGACGAGCAGTACTTC
cdr3_aa: CASTTTSSDEQYF

clone_size: medium-sized
j_call: TRBJ2-2
d_call: NA
v_call: TRBV7-3
cdr3_nt: TGTGCCAGCAGCTTACTTAGCGGGAACACCGGGGAGCTGTTTTTT
cdr3_aa: CASSLLSGNTGELFF

clone_size: once
j_call: TRBJ2-2
d_call: NA
v_call: TRBV5-1
cdr3_nt: TGCGCCACCCAAGGACTGAACACCGGGGAGCTGTTTTTT
cdr3_aa: CATQGLNTGELFF

clone_size: NA
j_call: TRBJ2-7
d_call: NA
v_call: TRBV19
cdr3_nt: TGTGCCAGTAGTTTCGGACAGTCCTACGAGCAGTACTTC
cdr3_aa: CASSFGQSYEQYF

clone_size: once
j_call: TRBJ2-1
d_call: TRBD2
v_call: TRBV28
cdr3_nt: TGTGCCAGCACCCCAGGACTCCCAGCGGGGAATGAGCAGTTCTTC
cdr3_aa: CASTPGLPAGNEQFF

clone_size: NA
j_call: TRBJ2-7
d_call: NA
v_call: TRBV29-1
cdr3_nt: TGCAGCGTTGAGGTTACAGCTGGGGAGCAGTACTTC
cdr3_aa: CSVEVTAGEQYF

clone_size: NA
j_call: TRBJ2-7
d_call: TRBD1
v_call: TRBV18
cdr3_nt: TGTGCCAGCTCCCAACAGGGGACCGGGACAGGGGCTGGCGAGCAGTACTTC
cdr3_aa: CASSQQGTGTGAGEQYF

clone_size: many
j_call: TRBJ1-1
d_call: NA
v_call: TRBV11-2
cdr3_nt: TGTGCCACCCCACGCGCGGGCCCCAGGGGTATCACTGAAGCTTTCTTT
cdr3_aa: CATPRAGPRGITEAFF

clone_size: NA
j_call: TRBJ2-7
d_call: NA
v_call: TRBV7-9
cdr3_nt: TGTGCCAGCAGCTTAGTTGGGGACGAGCAGTACTTC
cdr3_aa: CASSLVGDEQYF

clone_size: NA
j_call: TRBJ2-1
d_call: TRBD2
v_call: TRBV28
cdr3_nt: TGTGCCAGCAGGGGTACTAGCGGTCGGGGTACGCCCGGCTCCTACAATGAGCAGTTCTTC
cdr3_aa: CASRGTSGRGTPGSYNEQFF

clone_size: NA
j_call: TRBJ2-7
d_call: NA
v_call: TRBV7-2
cdr3_nt: TGTGCCAGCAGTTATTACCCTCGGGGAAGATCCTACGAGCAGTACTTC
cdr3_aa: CASSYYPRGRSYEQYF

clone_size: NA
j_call: TRBJ2-1
d_call: NA
v_call: TRBV27
cdr3_nt: TGTGCCAGCAGTTCCGAGGACAGATCCAATGAGCAGTTCTTC
cdr3_aa: CASSSEDRSNEQFF

clone_size: NA
j_call: TRBJ2-7
d_call: NA
v_call: TRBV5-5
cdr3_nt: TGTGCCAGCAGCCGTACTGACTCCTACGAGCAGTACTTC
cdr3_aa: CASSRTDSYEQYF

clone_size: NA
j_call: TRBJ2-7
d_call: TRBD1
v_call: TRBV18
cdr3_nt: TGTGCCAGCTCACCACAAGGGACAGACCCCTACGAGCAGTACTTC
cdr3_aa: CASSPQGTDPYEQYF

clone_size: NA
j_call: TRBJ2-7
d_call: NA
v_call: TRBV6-6
cdr3_nt: TGTGCCAGCAGTTCTCGGACAGCCTCCTACGAGCAGTACTTC
cdr3_aa: CASSSRTASYEQYF

clone_size: NA
j_call: TRBJ2-7
d_call: TRBD2
v_call: TRBV28
cdr3_nt: TGTGCCAGCAGCCTTGGACTAGCGGGATCGTACTTC
cdr3_aa: CASSLGLAGSYF

clone_size: NA
j_call: TRBJ2-7
d_call: TRBD1
v_call: TRBV5-4
cdr3_nt: TGTGCCAGCAGCCTACGACAGGGTGTAAGGGAGCAGTACTTC
cdr3_aa: CASSLRQGVREQYF

clone_size: NA
j_call: TRBJ1-4
d_call: NA
v_call: TRBV5-5
cdr3_nt: TGTGCCAGCAGCTTGGCTAGGAGGATTGGCGAAAAACTGTTTTTT
cdr3_aa: CASSLARRIGEKLFF

clone_size: NA
j_call: TRBJ2-3
d_call: NA
v_call: TRBV18
cdr3_nt: TGTGCCAGCTCACCGCAACAGTTTACCCCAACAGATACGCAGTATTTT
cdr3_aa: CASSPQQFTPTDTQYF

clone_size: NA
j_call: TRBJ2-7
d_call: NA
v_call: TRBV5-1
cdr3_nt: TGCGCCAGCAGCTTTTCGGACGCGCGCTCCGAGCAGTACTTC
cdr3_aa: CASSFSDARSEQYF

clone_size: NA
j_call: TRBJ1-5
d_call: NA
v_call: TRBV19
cdr3_nt: TGTGCCAGTAGTATATTTCGGGGGGGCCATAGCAATCAGCCCCAGCATTTT
cdr3_aa: CASSIFRGGHSNQPQHF

clone_size: NA
j_call: TRBJ1-2
d_call: NA
v_call: TRBV2
cdr3_nt: TGTGCCAGTCTCCTCTCAGGCTACACCTTC
cdr3_aa: CASLLSGYTF

clone_size: NA
j_call: TRBJ2-7
d_call: NA
v_call: TRBV2
cdr3_nt: TGTGCCAGCTGGGGGGCCCCCTCCGAGCAGTACTTC
cdr3_aa: CASWGAPSEQYF

clone_size: few
j_call: TRBJ2-6
d_call: NA
v_call: TRBV6-1
cdr3_nt: TGTGCCAGCAGTGAGGGGTCTGGGGCCAACGTCCTGACTTTC
cdr3_aa: CASSEGSGANVLTF

clone_size: NA
j_call: TRBJ2-5
d_call: NA
v_call: TRBV5-1
cdr3_nt: TGCGCCAGCAGCCCATTCCATGCTGCAGGGATAGGACTCCAAGAGACCCAGTACTTC
cdr3_aa: CASSPFHAAGIGLQETQYF

clone_size: NA
j_call: TRBJ2-6
d_call: NA
v_call: TRBV6-4
cdr3_nt: TGTGCCAGCAGTGACCTGCAGTCCGGAGGGACTGGGGCCAACGTCCTGACTTTC
cdr3_aa: CASSDLQSGGTGANVLTF

clone_size: NA
j_call: TRBJ2-5
d_call: TRBD1
v_call: TRBV15
cdr3_nt: TGTGCCACCAAACCGGGGACAGGAGATCAAGAGACCCAGTACTTC
cdr3_aa: CATKPGTGDQETQYF

clone_size: NA
j_call: TRBJ2-2
d_call: NA
v_call: TRBV5-1
cdr3_nt: TGCGCCAGCAGCTCTGCTAGCGCGAACACCGGGGAGCTGTTTTTT
cdr3_aa: CASSSASANTGELFF

clone_size: NA
j_call: TRBJ2-2
d_call: NA
v_call: TRBV15
cdr3_nt: TGTGCCACCAGCAGGAAGAGGGAATGGGGGGAGCTGTTTTTT
cdr3_aa: CATSRKREWGELFF

clone_size: NA
j_call: TRBJ1-2
d_call: TRBD1
v_call: TRBV7-2
cdr3_nt: TGTGCCAGCAGCCCAGGGGGTCATGGCTATGGCTACACCTTC
cdr3_aa: CASSPGGHGYGYTF

clone_size: once
j_call: TRBJ1-2
d_call: NA
v_call: TRBV19
cdr3_nt: TGTGCCAGTAGTACAGACCGAAACTATGGCTACACCTTC
cdr3_aa: CASSTDRNYGYTF

clone_size: NA
j_call: TRBJ1-2
d_call: TRBD1
v_call: TRBV5-4
cdr3_nt: TGTGCCAGCAGCAAGGACAGGACACGGTCCTATGGCTACACCTTC
cdr3_aa: CASSKDRTRSYGYTF

clone_size: NA
j_call: TRBJ2-5
d_call: NA
v_call: TRBV5-4
cdr3_nt: TGTGCCAGCAGCTTGGAGGCTAGCGAGGTGGGGTACTTC
cdr3_aa: CASSLEASEVGYF

clone_size: NA
j_call: TRBJ1-6
d_call: NA
v_call: TRBV30
cdr3_nt: TGTGCCTGGAGTGACATTCTTTCACCCCTCCACTTT
cdr3_aa: CAWSDILSPLHF

clone_size: once
j_call: TRBJ2-7
d_call: TRBD2
v_call: TRBV7-9
cdr3_nt: TGTGCCAGCAGGTTAGCGGGAGGTTCATACGAGCAGTACTTC
cdr3_aa: CASRLAGGSYEQYF

clone_size: NA
j_call: TRBJ2-7
d_call: TRBD1
v_call: TRBV5-1
cdr3_nt: TGCGCCAGCAGCATAAGGTCGACCGGGACAGGGGGTATTACGGCCTACGAGCAGTACTTC
cdr3_aa: CASSIRSTGTGGITAYEQYF

clone_size: NA
j_call: TRBJ1-1
d_call: NA
v_call: TRBV7-9
cdr3_nt: TGTGCCAGCAGCTTAGTGATGGACACTGAAGCTTTCTTT
cdr3_aa: CASSLVMDTEAFF

clone_size: NA
j_call: TRBJ2-4
d_call: NA
v_call: TRBV11-3
cdr3_nt: TGTGCCAGCACTGTTACAGCTTTAACCAAAAACATTCAGTACTTC
cdr3_aa: CASTVTALTKNIQYF

clone_size: NA
j_call: TRBJ1-1
d_call: NA
v_call: TRBV5-1
cdr3_nt: TGCGCCAGCAGCCCCCGACAGGTAATGAACACTGAAGCTTTCTTT
cdr3_aa: CASSPRQVMNTEAFF

clone_size: NA
j_call: TRBJ2-1
d_call: NA
v_call: TRBV15
cdr3_nt: TGTGCCACCAGCAGAGGTGGTGGGCGGGTGAACTACAATGAGCAGTTCTTC
cdr3_aa: CATSRGGGRVNYNEQFF

clone_size: NA
j_call: TRBJ2-5
d_call: NA
v_call: TRBV7-8
cdr3_nt: TGTGCCAGCAGAGGAAGCCAAGAGACCCAGTACTTC
cdr3_aa: CASRGSQETQYF

clone_size: NA
j_call: TRBJ1-1
d_call: NA
v_call: TRBV7-9
cdr3_nt: TGTGCCAGCAGCTCCCCCTTCGGGAACACTGAAGCTTTCTTT
cdr3_aa: CASSSPFGNTEAFF

clone_size: NA
j_call: TRBJ2-7
d_call: TRBD1
v_call: TRBV10-3
cdr3_nt: TGTGCCGCTGGGACAGAGATTTATGGGCAGTACTTC
cdr3_aa: CAAGTEIYGQYF

clone_size: few
j_call: TRBJ2-7
d_call: NA
v_call: TRBV25-1
cdr3_nt: TGTGCCAGCAGCCCCAAACCCTCGGACGGAGAATCCTACGAGCAGTACTTC
cdr3_aa: CASSPKPSDGESYEQYF